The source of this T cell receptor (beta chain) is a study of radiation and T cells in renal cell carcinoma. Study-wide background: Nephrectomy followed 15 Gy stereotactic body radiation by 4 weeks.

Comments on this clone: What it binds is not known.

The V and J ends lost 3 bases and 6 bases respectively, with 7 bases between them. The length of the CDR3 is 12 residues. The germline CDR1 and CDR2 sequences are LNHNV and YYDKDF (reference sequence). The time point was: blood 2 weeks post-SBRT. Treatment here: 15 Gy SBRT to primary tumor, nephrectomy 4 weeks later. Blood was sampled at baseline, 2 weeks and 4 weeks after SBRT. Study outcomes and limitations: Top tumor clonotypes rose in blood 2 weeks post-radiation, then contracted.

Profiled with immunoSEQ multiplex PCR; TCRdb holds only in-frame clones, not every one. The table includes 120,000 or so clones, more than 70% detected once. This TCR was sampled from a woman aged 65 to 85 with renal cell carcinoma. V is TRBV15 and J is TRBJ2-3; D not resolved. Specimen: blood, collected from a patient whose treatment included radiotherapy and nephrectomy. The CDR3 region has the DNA TGTGCCACCAGCAGGGACGGCGATACGCAGTATTTT. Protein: CATSRDGDTQYF.